This T cell receptor (beta chain) was sequenced during a study of shared clonotypes between healthy human individuals. Germline V gives CDR1 MNHEY, CDR2 SVGAGI. Trimming shortened V by 1 base and J by 2 bases, and 6 bases separated the two germline ends. This CDR3 contains 15 residues. TCRdb's copy holds only in-frame clones and misses some; the assay was immunoSEQ multiplex PCR. The sample has about 1.1 million clones; about 80% are singletons. The sample taken for sequencing was memory CD4+ T cells from PBMCs. Stated subset: CD45RA-negative fraction. The TCR was taken from a man aged 18 to 29 in good health. Some clones in this sample may be carry-over from other donors' samples. V and J are TRBV6-5 and TRBJ2-6; tentatively, D is TRBD2 (5 bases). CDR3 sequence reads: CASSYFGAGANVLTF. The CDR3 nucleotides are TGTGCCAGCAGTTACTTCGGGGCTGGGGCCAACGTCCTGACTTTC.